Following are 12 T cell receptor beta chains from one sample sequenced in a study of CD8+ T cells in alopecia areata. Extracted RNA was reverse transcribed, and the resulting cDNA served as sequencing template. Data came from immunoSEQ multiplex PCR; TCRdb stores just in-frame clones and leaves some out. The sample has 5,500 to 9,000 clones, roughly two thirds seen once. Peripheral blood samples and lesional scalp punch biopsies were obtained from alopecia areata patients. Sample: skin, taken at week 0. Receptor source: a human donor with alopecia areata.

V and J are TRBV7-2 and TRBJ2-1; TRBD2 might be the D (5 bases). Germline-derived CDR1 and CDR2 are SGHTA and FQGNSA. This CDR3 contains 17 residues. V lost 1 base, J lost 1 base, and 14 bases lay in between. The CDR3 protein is CASSLVAVRGSYNEQFF. The CDR3 DNA reads TGTGCCAGCAGCTTAGTTGCCGTCCGGGGATCCTACAATGAGCAGTTCTTC. Full variable domain (remainder filled in from reference TRBV7-2 and TRBJ2-1): GAGVSQSPSNKVTEKGKDVELRCDPISGHTALYWYRQSLGQGLEFLIYFQGNSAPDKSGLPSDRFSAERTGGSVSTLTIQRTQQEDSAVYLCASSLVAVRGSYNEQFFGPGTRLTVL.

This clone has only a few counts. The CDR3 DNA sequence: TGCGCCAGCAGCCACCCAGTGCGAGGGGCTAGTTATGGCTACACCTTC. Translating gives CASSHPVRGASYGYTF. This chain uses TRBV4-1 with TRBJ1-2; D is possibly TRBD1 (5 bases). The CDR3 sequence is 16 residues long. V was clipped by 3 bases and J by 5 bases, with 19 bases between them. The V gene's germline CDR1 is MGHRA and CDR2 YSYEKL.

The V and J genes are TRBV2 and TRBJ2-3; D might be TRBD2 (5 bases). Trimming took 7 bases from V and 1 from J, leaving 15 bases between them. This CDR3 is 15 amino acids long. Germline CDR1 is SNHLY and CDR2 is FYNNEI. The CDR3 sequence is CASMKLVTGTDTQYF. The CDR3 DNA reads as TGTGCCAGCATGAAACTAGTGACTGGCACAGATACGCAGTATTTT.

J is TRBJ1-1 and V is TRBV7-8, with a weak D call TRBD1 (6 bases). Germline V CDR1 and CDR2: SGHVS, FQNEAQ. Between the trimmed V and J ends, which lost 2 bases and 7 bases, there was a span of 20 bases. CDR3 length: 16 residues. In DNA form, the CDR3 reads TGTGCCAGCAGCTTATCGTCCGGGACATCCGCTATTGAAGCTTTCTTT. This encodes CASSLSSGTSAIEAFF.

The chain carries TRBV6-6 and TRBJ2-2; D unresolved. V dropped 6 bases and J dropped 6 bases, with 20 bases sitting between them. The CDR3 totals 16 residues. Germline V gene data show CDR1 as MNHNY and CDR2 as SVGAGI (reference sequence). Here the CDR3 reads CASSPTPRNHAGELFF. The CDR3 DNA is TGTGCCAGCAGCCCCACTCCTAGAAACCATGCCGGGGAGCTGTTTTTT.

This clone was recorded a few times. The rearrangement uses TRBV13 and TRBJ2-6, with D tentatively TRBD1 (5 bases). V was shortened by 5 bases and J by 4 bases, with 12 bases between the two germline ends. This CDR3 has 15 amino acids. CDR1 is PRHDT, CDR2 FYEKMQ, per germline (reference sequence). The CDR3 DNA reads as TGTGCCAGCAGCAGCAGGGTCGTCGGGGCCAACGTCCTGACTTTC. This gives the protein CASSSRVVGANVLTF.

The chain carries TRBV10-3 and TRBJ1-2; no clear D. Deletions cut 4 bases from V and 4 bases from J, with 16 bases between. CDR1 ENHRY and CDR2 SYGVKD come from the germline V gene. This CDR3 spans 15 amino acids. The CDR3 is CAISVNGREVYGYTF. CDR3 nucleotides: TGTGCCATCAGTGTTAATGGACGGGAGGTCTATGGCTACACCTTC.

In this sample, this clone turned up many times. This sequence joins TRBV13 and TRBJ2-2; 15 nucleotides line up with TRBD2. The CDR3 spans 16 residues. Per the germline V gene, CDR1 is PRHDT and CDR2 is FYEKMQ (reference sequence). V was pared by 4 bases and J by 5 bases, with 2 bases of the junction left unmatched. The CDR3 coding sequence is TGTGCCAGCAGCTACGGACTAGCGGGGGGGACCGGGGAGCTGTTTTTT. Translated, it gives CASSYGLAGGTGELFF.

This rearrangement joins TRBV15 to TRBJ1-6; 10 nucleotides agree with TRBD1. The CDR3 covers 16 residues. Trimming cost V 0 bases and J 8 bases; bases outside gene matches: 4. The germline V gene has CDR1 LNHNV and CDR2 YYDKDF (reference sequence). CDR3 in DNA: TGTGCCACCAGCAGAGACCCGACAGGGGGCCATTCACCCCTCCACTTT. Its translation: CATSRDPTGGHSPLHF.

As to this clone: Since the CDR3 does not end with the conserved phenylalanine or tryptophan, this likely comes from a read error. V gene TRBV11-2 combines with J gene TRBJ1-1; D gene ambiguous. Trimming removed 4 bases from V and 1 base from J, with 10 bases in between. The CDR3 totals 14 residues. CDR1 and CDR2 (germline): SGHAT, FQNNGV. CDR3 nucleotide sequence: TGTGCCAGCAGCTATAGAGGGCGGAACACTGAAGCTTTCCTT. It codes for CASSYRGRNTEAFL.

The genes are TRBV7-9 and TRBJ2-5, with no clear D. Germline assignment: CDR1 SEHNR and CDR2 FQNEAQ (reference sequence). Trimming pared 4 bases from V and 0 bases from J, leaving 9 bases between. CDR3 length: 14 residues. This CDR3 is CASSSADHQETQYF. DNA of the CDR3: TGTGCCAGCAGCTCGGCGGACCACCAAGAGACCCAGTACTTC.

The rearrangement uses TRBV7-3 and TRBJ2-3, with D possibly matching TRBD2 (5 bases). The germline V gene encodes CDR1 SGHTA and CDR2 FQGTGA. The length of the CDR3 is 15 residues. V was trimmed by 8 bases and J by 2 bases, leaving 17 bases between them. In DNA form, the CDR3 reads TGTGCCAGCGGCCTAAGCGGTTTCTCCACAGATACGCAGTATTTT. Residues: CASGLSGFSTDTQYF.